Each of the 11 T cell receptor beta chains below was sequenced from the same sample in a study of blood T cell repertoires in COVID-19. Clones were read by immunoSEQ multiplex PCR, and TCRdb kept only the in-frame ones, dropping some. Seen here are 350,000 to 450,000 clones, 70% to 90% observed once, and the top ten hold approximately 1.5%. The specimen was PBMCs or T cells enriched from blood (not recorded which). These receptors originate from a woman under 30 who had been exposed to COVID-19.

The genes are TRBV11-2 and TRBJ2-7, with D unclear. Per germline, CDR1 SGHAT and CDR2 FQNNGV. V gave up 1 base and J gave up 2 bases, with 6 bases separating them. The CDR3 spans 13 residues. As DNA, the CDR3 is TGTGCCAGCAGCTTAGTTGCGGCCTACGAGCAGTACTTC. It encodes CASSLVAAYEQYF.

The chain links TRBV4-1 to TRBJ1-1; D remains ambiguous. The CDR3 length is 17 residues. Trimming removed 0 bases from V and 4 bases from J, with 18 bases in between. Germline CDR1 reads MGHRA; CDR2 reads YSYEKL. In DNA, the CDR3 is TGCGCCAGCAGCCAAGAACGCGTGGTTGGAGGGAGCACTGAAGCTTTCTTT. It translates to CASSQERVVGGSTEAFF.

The chain has TRBV30 and TRBJ1-1; perhaps TRBD1 as D (6 bases). The V and J ends lost 2 bases and 0 bases respectively, with 10 bases between them. Per germline, CDR1 GTSNPN and CDR2 SVGIG (reference sequence). This CDR3 is 14 amino acids long. The CDR3 nucleotides are TGTGCCTGGAGTCTCGGACAGATGAACACTGAAGCTTTCTTT. As protein: CAWSLGQMNTEAFF. Variable domain in full (rest from reference TRBV30 and TRBJ1-1): SQTIHQWPATLVQPVGSPLSLECTVEGTSNPNLYWYRQAAGRGLQLLFYSVGIGQISSEVPQNLSASRPQDRQFILSSKKLLLSDSGFYLCAWSLGQMNTEAFFGQGTRLTVV.

In its sample, this clone was seen a few times. This rearrangement joins TRBV5-1 to TRBJ2-7; 10 bases agree with TRBD2. Germline lookup yields CDR1 SGHRS and CDR2 YFSETQ. Trimming at V came to 6 bases and at J to 1 base, leaving 4 bases not matched to a gene. The CDR3 contains 14 residues. In DNA form, the CDR3 reads TGCGCCAGCACTGTTAGCGGGGGGTCCTACGAGCAGTACTTC. Its protein product is CASTVSGGSYEQYF.

The chain combines TRBV5-1 with TRBJ2-1, with 8 bases fitting TRBD1. With V trimmed by 2 bases and J by 7 bases, 14 bases remained unmatched. CDR1 is SGHRS and CDR2 is YFSETQ in the germline V gene. This CDR3 is built from 17 residues. The CDR3 DNA follows: TGCGCCAGCAGCTTTGGCAGTGACAGGGGTATTTGGAATGAGCAGTTCTTC. Amino acids: CASSFGSDRGIWNEQFF. Combining the CDR3 with reference TRBV5-1 and TRBJ2-1 gives the whole variable domain KAGVTQTPRYLIKTRGQQVTLSCSPISGHRSVSWYQQTPGQGLQFLFEYFSETQRNKGNFPGRFSGRQFSNSRSEMNVSTLELGDSALYLCASSFGSDRGIWNEQFFGPGTRLTVL.

The chain couples TRBV4-2 to TRBJ2-2; tentatively, D is TRBD1 (5 bases). The CDR3 extends over 16 amino acids. Germline assignment: CDR1 LGHNA and CDR2 YNFKEQ. V was clipped by 2 bases and J by 5 bases, with 15 bases between them. CDR3: CASSQPFGARTGELFF. The CDR3 bases are TGTGCCAGCAGCCAACCCTTTGGGGCGCGGACCGGGGAGCTGTTTTTT.

V is TRBV6-1 and J is TRBJ2-4; D may be TRBD2 (6 bases). Looked up from germline, CDR1 is MNHNS and CDR2 is SASEGT. Trimming left V 3 bases short and J 1 base short, with 16 bases between. This CDR3 is 17 amino acids long. CDR3 region: CASSDDGGMMAKNIQYF. The CDR3 nucleotides read TGTGCCAGCAGTGATGACGGGGGAATGATGGCCAAAAACATTCAGTACTTC.

The CDR3 sequence is CASTGSGGGQPQHF. For the CDR3, the DNA is TGTGCCAGCACCGGATCAGGGGGCGGACAGCCCCAGCATTTT. This sequence joins TRBV2 and TRBJ1-5, with 8 bases lining up with TRBD1. V trimming: 7 bases; J trimming: 7 bases; junction bases outside the gene matches: 9. The CDR3 has 14 residues. Germline CDR1 is SNHLY and CDR2 is FYNNEI.

The chain recombines TRBV9 with TRBJ2-2, with D possibly TRBD2 on 6 matching bases. V lost 6 bases, J lost 1 base, and 10 bases lay in between. Germline V gene lookup returns CDR1 SGDLS and CDR2 YYNGEE. This CDR3 spans 14 amino acids. In nucleotides, the CDR3 is TGTGCCAGCAATGGCGGGGTGAACACCGGGGAGCTGTTTTTT. Its translation: CASNGGVNTGELFF.

The J gene is TRBJ2-2, the V gene TRBV28; possible D gene TRBD1, 5 bases. The CDR3 contains 13 residues. CDR1 is MDHEN and CDR2 is SYDVKM in the germline V gene. With 10 bases removed from V and 0 bases from J, the gap between germline ends came to 9 bases. DNA for the CDR3: TGTGCCATCATGGACACGAACACCGGGGAGCTGTTTTTT. It yields the protein CAIMDTNTGELFF.

This chain connects TRBV27 to TRBJ2-7; a weak D match, TRBD1 (5 bases). This CDR3 comprises 15 residues. Per the germline V gene, CDR1 is MNHEY and CDR2 is SMNVEV (reference sequence). V gave up 5 bases and J gave up 0 bases, with 14 bases separating them. CDR3 coding DNA: TGTGCCAGCAGTCCCGAACAGGCCACCTCCTACGAGCAGTACTTC. Translated: CASSPEQATSYEQYF.